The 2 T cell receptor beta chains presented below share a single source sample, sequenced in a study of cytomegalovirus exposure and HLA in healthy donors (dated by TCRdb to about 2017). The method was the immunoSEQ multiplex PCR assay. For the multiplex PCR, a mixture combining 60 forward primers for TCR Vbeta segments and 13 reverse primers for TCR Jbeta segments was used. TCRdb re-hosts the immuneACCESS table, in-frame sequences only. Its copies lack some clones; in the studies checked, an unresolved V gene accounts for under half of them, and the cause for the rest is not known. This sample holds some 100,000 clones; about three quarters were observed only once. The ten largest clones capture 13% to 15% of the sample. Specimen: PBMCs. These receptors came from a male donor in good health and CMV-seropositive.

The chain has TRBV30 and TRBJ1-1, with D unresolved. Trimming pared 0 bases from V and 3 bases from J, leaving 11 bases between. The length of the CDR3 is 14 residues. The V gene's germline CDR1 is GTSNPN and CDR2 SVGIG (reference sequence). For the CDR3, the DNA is TGTGCCTGGAGTGTGATTGGGGAGGACACTGAAGCTTTCTTT. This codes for CAWSVIGEDTEAFF.

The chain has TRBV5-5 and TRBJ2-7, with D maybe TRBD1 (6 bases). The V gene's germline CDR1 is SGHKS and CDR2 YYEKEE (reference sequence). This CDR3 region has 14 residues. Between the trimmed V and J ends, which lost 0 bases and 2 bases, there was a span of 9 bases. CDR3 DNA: TGTGCCAGCAGCTTGGGGACAGAAGCCTACGAGCAGTACTTC. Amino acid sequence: CASSLGTEAYEQYF.